The 25 T cell receptor beta chains presented below share a single source sample, sequenced in a study of CD8 T cells in ankylosing spondylitis. Study-wide points: Apparently characteristic of ankylosing spondylitis blood was a TCR beta motif (eight highly homologous variants).

No antigen has been assigned to these receptors. From the 5' RACE reads, TCRdb called clonotypes with MiXCR, one entry per CDR3 protein. The data contain 670,000 or so distinct CDR3 sequences, about 20% of them seen just once; the ten biggest clones take up over 15%. The sequenced sample was blood, either unsorted or a sorted T cell fraction (not recorded which). These receptors were collected from a male donor with ankylosing spondylitis.

V gene TRBV24-1 combines with J gene TRBJ1-5; tentatively, D is TRBD1 (5 bases). Germline V gene lookup returns CDR1 KGHDR and CDR2 SFDVKD. The germline V and J ends were trimmed by 5 bases and 6 bases, with 13 bases remaining between them. The CDR3 extends over 14 amino acids. The CDR3 loop is CATSGRGGGQPQHF. CDR3 nucleotides: TGTGCCACCAGTGGAAGGGGCGGGGGTCAGCCCCAGCATTTT.

Only a few counts were recorded for this clonotype. The chain carries TRBV5-1 and TRBJ2-1; 10 bases map to TRBD1. With 0 bases clipped from V and 0 bases from J, the junction kept 0 bases outside the gene matches. CDR1 and CDR2 from the germline V gene are SGHRS and YFSETQ. The CDR3 extends over 16 amino acids. CDR3 loop: CASSLGTGGSYNEQFF. The CDR3 DNA is TGCGCCAGCAGCTTGGGGACAGGGGGCTCCTACAATGAGCAGTTCTTC.

The chain uses TRBV4-2 and TRBJ1-6; a weak D match, TRBD1 (5 bases). V was pared by 0 bases and J by 7 bases, with 10 bases between. The CDR3 consists of 15 residues. Germline V lookup: CDR1 LGHNA, CDR2 YNFKEQ. CDR3 bases: TGTGCCAGCAGCCAAGAGGGGGGTTTGAATTCACCCCTCCACTTT. This sequence encodes CASSQEGGLNSPLHF.

The V and J genes are TRBV15 and TRBJ2-1; D is unresolved. The V gene lost 0 bases and the J gene lost 5 bases, with 14 bases spanning the gap. Germline CDR1 LNHNV, CDR2 YYDKDF (reference sequence). The CDR3 has 16 amino acids. CDR3 protein: CATSRDKRGIHNEQFF. The CDR3 DNA reads as TGTGCCACCAGCAGAGATAAGAGAGGTATCCACAATGAGCAGTTCTTC.

This clonotype has only one observation. The chain recombines TRBV12-3 or TRBV12-4 with TRBJ2-3; 11 bases fit TRBD2. The CDR3 totals 16 residues. V lost 5 bases and J lost 7; bases outside the gene matches: 11. The CDR3 nucleotides are TGTGCCAGCAGTCCTACACTAGCGGGGGCCCTCCATACGCAGTATTTT. Protein: CASSPTLAGALHTQYF.

The chain is built from TRBV24-1 and TRBJ1-4; 8 bases map to TRBD1. The V and J ends lost 3 bases and 6 bases, in that order; junction bases with no gene match: 8. The CDR3 covers 16 residues. Germline V CDR1 and CDR2: KGHDR, SFDVKD. In DNA form, the CDR3 reads TGTGCCACCAGTGATCCCTCGACAGGGGCCGATGAAAAACTGTTTTTT. Protein sequence: CATSDPSTGADEKLFF.

This clonotype was detected a few times. The V gene is TRBV5-1, the J gene TRBJ2-7; D is unresolved. The CDR3 consists of 14 residues. CDR1 and CDR2 (germline): SGHRS, YFSETQ. Trimming stripped 4 bases from V and 0 bases from J, with 11 bases between. The CDR3 DNA reads TGCGCCAGCAGCCGGTCCCCGAGCTCCTACGAGCAGTACTTC. Amino acid sequence: CASSRSPSSYEQYF. Full variable domain (remainder filled in from reference TRBV5-1 and TRBJ2-7): KAGVTQTPRYLIKTRGQQVTLSCSPISGHRSVSWYQQTPGQGLQFLFEYFSETQRNKGNFPGRFSGRQFSNSRSEMNVSTLELGDSALYLCASSRSPSSYEQYFGPGTRLTVT.

The J gene is TRBJ2-7, the V gene TRBV4-2, with D perhaps assigned TRBD1 or TRBD2 (5 bases each). Germline V gene data show CDR1 as LGHNA and CDR2 as YNFKEQ. The length of the CDR3 is 15 residues. V was shortened by 4 bases and J by 4 bases, with 17 bases between the two germline ends. CDR3: CASSPEAGARYEQYF. The CDR3 nucleotides read TGTGCCAGCAGCCCAGAGGCCGGGGCGCGGTACGAGCAGTACTTC.

This clonotype was counted a few times. V is TRBV9 and J is TRBJ2-3; TRBD2 aligns across 8 bases. The CDR3 runs to 16 residues. Germline CDR1 and CDR2: SGDLS and YYNGEE. V was clipped by 0 bases and J by 4 bases; unmatched bases: 7. The CDR3 spells CASSVGGGLGADTQYF. The DNA of the CDR3 is TGTGCCAGCAGCGTAGGAGGGGGACTAGGTGCAGATACGCAGTATTTT.

This clonotype was seen many times. This sequence joins TRBV29-1 and TRBJ1-1; D is ambiguous. V was shortened by 8 bases and J by 1 base, with 11 bases between the two germline ends. Looked up from germline, CDR1 is SQVTM and CDR2 is ANQGSEA. This CDR3 is 12 amino acids long. The CDR3 sequence is CSTLVSNTEAFF. The DNA of the CDR3 is TGCAGCACTTTGGTATCGAACACTGAAGCTTTCTTT.

This clonotype was observed a few times. This chain joins TRBV13 and TRBJ2-1; the match to TRBD2 covers 14 bases. With 7 bases clipped from V and 8 bases from J, the junction kept 7 bases outside the gene matches. The CDR3 runs to 15 residues. Germline-derived CDR1 and CDR2 are PRHDT and FYEKMQ (reference sequence). Here the CDR3 DNA reads TGTGCCAGCACCTCGGGACTAGCGGGGGAACATGAGCAGTTCTTC. Protein: CASTSGLAGEHEQFF.

Only a few counts were recorded for this clonotype. This chain uses TRBV7-9 with TRBJ1-6; a weak D match, TRBD1 (5 bases). The germline CDR1 and CDR2 sequences are SEHNR and FQNEAQ (reference sequence). This CDR3 contains 16 residues. Trimming cost V 3 bases and J 4 bases, with 13 bases left between them. The CDR3 sequence: CASSFEQQEYNSPLHF. In DNA, the CDR3 is TGTGCCAGCAGCTTTGAGCAACAGGAGTATAATTCACCCCTCCACTTT.

This clonotype was seen only a few times. The chain uses TRBV19 and TRBJ1-2; weak D call: TRBD1 (5 bases). Germline CDR1 LNHDA, CDR2 SQIVND (reference sequence). V was clipped by 10 bases and J by 8 bases, with 23 bases between them. There are 14 residues in the CDR3. The CDR3 DNA is TGTGCCACCAACCCCAACCGGGACCCGGGGGGCTACACCTTC. This codes for CATNPNRDPGGYTF.

This clonotype was observed a handful of times. The V gene is TRBV6-1, the J gene TRBJ2-1, with 8 bases matching TRBD2. This CDR3 spans 15 amino acids. Per the germline V gene, CDR1 is MNHNS and CDR2 is SASEGT. V lost 6 bases and J lost 3; bases outside the gene matches: 7. The CDR3 nucleotides read TGTGCCAGCAGCAATAGCGGGAATATCTACAATGAGCAGTTCTTC. Protein: CASSNSGNIYNEQFF.

In its sample, this clonotype was seen a few times. This sequence joins TRBV4-3 and TRBJ2-7; 11 nucleotides line up with TRBD1. V was clipped by 3 bases and J by 3 bases; unmatched bases: 4. The CDR3 extends over 15 amino acids. Germline V gene sequence: CDR1 LGHNA, CDR2 YSLEER. The CDR3 reads CASSQDRGLGYEQYF. In nucleotides, the CDR3 is TGCGCCAGCAGCCAGGACAGGGGGCTCGGCTACGAGCAGTACTTC.

This chain connects TRBV6-1 to TRBJ1-6; 8 bases align to TRBD1. CDR3 size: 15 residues. Germline V gives CDR1 MNHNS, CDR2 SASEGT. V was pared by 5 bases and J by 10 bases, with 10 bases of the junction left unmatched. Here the CDR3 DNA reads TGTGCCAGCAGTACCCCGACAGGGGTAGAATCACCCCTCCACTTT. The encoded protein is CASSTPTGVESPLHF.

The chain combines TRBV20-1 with TRBJ2-7, with D possibly TRBD2 on 7 matching bases. This CDR3 has 15 residues. V lost 6 bases to trimming and J lost 3 bases, with 21 bases between them. CDR1 DFQATT and CDR2 SNEGSKA come from the germline V gene (reference sequence). The CDR3 loop is CSAISGDYSSYEQYF. CDR3 DNA sequence: TGCAGTGCAATATCAGGGGACTACTCGAGCTACGAGCAGTACTTC.

As concerns this clonotype: A clone one base away is much larger, so this may be a read error. The conserved phenylalanine or tryptophan is not found at the CDR3 terminus, so this likely reflects a read error. The rearrangement links TRBV29-1 to TRBJ1-2, with TRBD1 matching over 7 bases. This CDR3 is built from 11 residues. Germline lookup yields CDR1 SQVTM and CDR2 ANQGSEA. V gave up 7 bases and J gave up 10 bases; unmatched junction bases: 9. CDR3 region: CSALTGFYYTI. CDR3 DNA sequence: TGCAGCGCCCTGACAGGGTTCTACTACACCATC.

There are many counts of this clonotype. The chain employs TRBV20-1 and TRBJ1-2; D perhaps matches TRBD1 (6 bases). The CDR3 sequence is 15 residues long. From germline, CDR1 is DFQATT and CDR2 SNEGSKA (reference sequence). With 3 bases removed from V and 4 bases from J, the gap between germline ends came to 18 bases. CDR3 DNA: TGCAGTGCTAGCCAGAGAGCGTTCAGGGGCTATGGCTACACCTTC. The encoded protein is CSASQRAFRGYGYTF.

This chain connects TRBV20-1 to TRBJ2-7, with 9 nucleotides matching TRBD2. The V gene's germline CDR1 is DFQATT and CDR2 SNEGSKA (reference sequence). Trimming at V came to 6 bases and at J to 5 bases, leaving 17 bases not matched to a gene. The CDR3 totals 16 residues. DNA of the CDR3: TGCAGTGCCCCGGGACAGAGTAGCGGGAGCGTCAACGAGCAGTACTTC. The encoded protein is CSAPGQSSGSVNEQYF.

Of note for this clonotype: A read error may account for a junction end that differs from germline. The rearrangement joins TRBV7-3 to TRBJ2-2; D unresolved. Germline lookup yields CDR1 SGHTA and CDR2 FQGTGA. CDR3 size: 13 residues. CDR3 in DNA: TGTGCCAGCAGCTTAGTCAGCACCGTGGAGCTGTTTTTT. Translation: CASSLVSTVELFF.

This clonotype was seen a few times. The rearrangement links TRBV24-1 to TRBJ1-2, with 12 bases fitting TRBD1. The CDR3 has 17 amino acids. Germline loops: CDR1 KGHDR, CDR2 SFDVKD. The trim removed 3 bases at V and 2 bases at J, leaving 6 bases unmatched. The CDR3, as DNA: TGTGCCACCAGTGATCGGGACAGGGGGCAAGGGAACTATGGCTACACCTTC. It translates to CATSDRDRGQGNYGYTF.

At least ten counts were recorded for this clonotype. The chain recombines TRBV10-3 with TRBJ1-1, with 7 nucleotides matching TRBD1. J gave up 4 bases and V 10 bases, and 9 bases lay outside the gene matches. The germline V gene has CDR1 ENHRY and CDR2 SYGVKD. The CDR3 is made up of 13 amino acids. CDR3 region: CATVDREGTEAFF. CDR3 DNA sequence: TGTGCCACTGTCGACAGGGAGGGCACTGAAGCTTTCTTT.

This clonotype has more than one count but fewer than ten. This chain joins TRBV6-4 and TRBJ2-1; TRBD2 matches at 14 bases. V was pared by 3 bases and J by 9 bases, with 4 bases of the junction left unmatched. The germline CDR1 and CDR2 sequences are MRHNA and SNTAGT. CDR3 length equals 15 residues. The CDR3 protein is CASSEGLAGEREQFF. The CDR3, as DNA: TGTGCCAGCAGTGAGGGACTAGCGGGAGAGCGTGAGCAGTTCTTC.

J is TRBJ2-7 and V is TRBV29-1, with TRBD1 identical over 7 bases. CDR3 length: 12 amino acids. CDR1 is SQVTM, CDR2 ANQGSEA, per germline. The ends lost 6 bases at V and 2 bases at J; junction bases unmatched: 4. The CDR3 region is CSVADRAYEQYF. The DNA of the CDR3 is TGCAGCGTGGCTGACAGGGCCTACGAGCAGTACTTC.